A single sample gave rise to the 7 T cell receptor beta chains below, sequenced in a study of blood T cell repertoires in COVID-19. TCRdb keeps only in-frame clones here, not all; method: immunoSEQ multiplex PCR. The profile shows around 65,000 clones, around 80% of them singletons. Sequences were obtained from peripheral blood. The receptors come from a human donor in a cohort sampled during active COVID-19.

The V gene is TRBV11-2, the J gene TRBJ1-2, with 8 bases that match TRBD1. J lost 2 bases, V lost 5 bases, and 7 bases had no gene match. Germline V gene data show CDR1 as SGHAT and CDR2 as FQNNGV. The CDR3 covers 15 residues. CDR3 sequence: CASSTNPGGNYGYTF. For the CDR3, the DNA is TGTGCCAGCAGCACCAACCCAGGGGGCAACTATGGCTACACCTTC.

CDR3 loop: CASSPGQSYGYTF. CDR3 DNA sequence: TGTGCCAGCTCACCAGGACAGTCCTATGGCTACACCTTC. The chain couples TRBV18 to TRBJ1-2; D might be TRBD1 (6 bases). V gave up 2 bases and J gave up 4 bases, with 8 bases separating them. Germline V lookup: CDR1 KGHSH, CDR2 LQKENI. The CDR3 extends over 13 amino acids.

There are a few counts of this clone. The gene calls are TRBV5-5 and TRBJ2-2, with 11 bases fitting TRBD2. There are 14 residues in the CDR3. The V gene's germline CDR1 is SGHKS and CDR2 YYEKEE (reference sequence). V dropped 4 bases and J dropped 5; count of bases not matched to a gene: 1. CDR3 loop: CASSRTSGTGELFF. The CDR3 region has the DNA TGTGCCAGCAGCAGGACTAGCGGGACCGGGGAGCTGTTTTTT.

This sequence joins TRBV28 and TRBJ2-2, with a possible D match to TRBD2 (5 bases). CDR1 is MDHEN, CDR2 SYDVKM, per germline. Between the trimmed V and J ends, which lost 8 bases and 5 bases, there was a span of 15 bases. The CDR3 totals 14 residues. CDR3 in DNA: TGTGCCAGCCACACCCCTAGCTGGACCGGGGAGCTGTTTTTT. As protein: CASHTPSWTGELFF.

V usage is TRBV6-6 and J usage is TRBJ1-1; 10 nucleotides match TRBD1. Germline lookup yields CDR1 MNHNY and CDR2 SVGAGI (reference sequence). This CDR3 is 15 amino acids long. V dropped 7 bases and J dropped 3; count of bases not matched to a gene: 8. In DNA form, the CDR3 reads TGTGCCAGCACCACCCGGGGGACAGGGGACACTGAAGCTTTCTTT. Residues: CASTTRGTGDTEAFF.

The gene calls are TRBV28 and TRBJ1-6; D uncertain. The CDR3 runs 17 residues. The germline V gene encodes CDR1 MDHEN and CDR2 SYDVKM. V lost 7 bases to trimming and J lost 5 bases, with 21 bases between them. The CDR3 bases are TGTGCCAGCAAAACGACAAGGCAAGTCCGAAATAATTCACCCCTCCACTTT. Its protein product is CASKTTRQVRNNSPLHF.

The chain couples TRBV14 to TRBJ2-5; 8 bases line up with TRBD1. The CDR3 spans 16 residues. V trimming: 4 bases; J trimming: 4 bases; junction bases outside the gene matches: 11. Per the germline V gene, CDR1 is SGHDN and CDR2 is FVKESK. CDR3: CASSRSSGQGRETQYF. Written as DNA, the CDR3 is TGTGCCAGCAGCCGATCCTCCGGACAGGGTAGAGAGACCCAGTACTTC.